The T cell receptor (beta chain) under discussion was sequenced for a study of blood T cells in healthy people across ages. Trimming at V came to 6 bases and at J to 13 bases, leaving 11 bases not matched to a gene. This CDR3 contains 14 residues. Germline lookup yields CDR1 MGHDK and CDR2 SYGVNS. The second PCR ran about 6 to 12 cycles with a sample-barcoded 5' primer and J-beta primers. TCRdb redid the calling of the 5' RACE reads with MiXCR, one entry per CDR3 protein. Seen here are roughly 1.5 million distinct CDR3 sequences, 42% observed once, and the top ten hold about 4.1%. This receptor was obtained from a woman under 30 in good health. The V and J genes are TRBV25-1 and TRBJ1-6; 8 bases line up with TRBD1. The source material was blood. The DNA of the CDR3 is TGTGCCAGCAGCAAGACAGGGGTCGGAATTCCCCTCCACTTT. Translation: CASSKTGVGIPLHF.